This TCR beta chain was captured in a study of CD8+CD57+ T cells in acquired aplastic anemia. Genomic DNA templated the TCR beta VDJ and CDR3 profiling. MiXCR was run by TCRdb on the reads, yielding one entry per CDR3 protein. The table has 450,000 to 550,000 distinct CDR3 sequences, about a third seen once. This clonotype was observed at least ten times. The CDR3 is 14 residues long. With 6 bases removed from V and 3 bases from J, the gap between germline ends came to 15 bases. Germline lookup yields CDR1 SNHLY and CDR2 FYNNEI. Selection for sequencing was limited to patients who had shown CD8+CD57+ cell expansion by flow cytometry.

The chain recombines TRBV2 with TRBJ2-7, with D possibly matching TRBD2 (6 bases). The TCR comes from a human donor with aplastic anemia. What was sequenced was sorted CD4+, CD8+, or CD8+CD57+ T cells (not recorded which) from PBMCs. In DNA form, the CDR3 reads TGTGCCAGCAGAAGTTTGGGGGACTTCTACGAGCAGTACTTC. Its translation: CASRSLGDFYEQYF.